Presented here are 22 T cell receptor beta chains from one specimen sequenced in a study of T cells in Graves' hyperthyroidism and ophthalmopathy. Amplified regions were TCR beta CDR3 sequences from RNA transcripts. Researchers ran a first-round RT-PCR on the TCR CDR3 using the HTBI primer set. TCRdb fed the multiplex PCR reads into MiXCR, producing one record per CDR3 protein. The sample has 500,000 to 650,000 distinct CDR3 sequences, 40% to 50% seen once. Sequencing used peripheral blood or thyroid tissue (not recorded which). Receptors originate from an adult woman with Graves' disease, either hyperthyroidism or ophthalmopathy (not recorded which).

This clonotype came up a few times. This chain uses TRBV7-3 with TRBJ1-2; D remains unclear. The V gene's germline CDR1 is SGHTA and CDR2 FQGTGA. V was cut by 2 bases and J by 6 bases, with 10 bases left in between. The CDR3 spans 13 residues. In DNA, the CDR3 is TGTGCCAGCAGCTTACCTGTGCTGAATGGCTACACCTTC. Translating gives CASSLPVLNGYTF.

This clonotype was detected only a few times. This chain links TRBV15 with TRBJ1-5; 8 bases map to TRBD1. V shed 4 bases, J shed 4 bases, and the junction held 6 bases outside the gene matches. This CDR3 contains 15 residues. Germline assignment: CDR1 LNHNV and CDR2 YYDKDF (reference sequence). CDR3: CATSKRQGRNQPQHF. CDR3 coding DNA: TGTGCCACCAGCAAACGACAGGGGCGGAATCAGCCCCAGCATTTT.

As concerns this clonotype: Germline and junction disagree at one end, which may indicate a read error. The chain links TRBV3-1 to TRBJ1-3, with D uncertain. CDR1 is LGHDT and CDR2 is YNNKEL in the germline V gene (reference sequence). This CDR3 is built from 15 residues. The CDR3 loop is CASSPFGSGGNTMYF. The CDR3 DNA sequence: TGTGCCAGCAGCCCTTTCGGGAGTGGTGGAAACACCATGTATTTT. Combining the CDR3 with reference TRBV3-1 and TRBJ1-3 gives the whole variable domain DTAVSQTPKYLVTQMGNDKSIKCEQNLGHDTMYWYKQDSKKFLKIMFSYNNKELIINETVPNRFSPKSPDKAHLNLHINSLELGDSAVYFCASSPFGSGGNTMYFGEGSWLTVV.

This clonotype was observed many times. The chain employs TRBV19 and TRBJ2-7, with 9 bases lining up with TRBD1. CDR1 LNHDA and CDR2 SQIVND come from the germline V gene (reference sequence). Trimming took 1 base from V and 4 from J; bases not matched to a gene: 11. This CDR3 contains 17 residues. The CDR3 region is CASSIGTTGQGVYEQYF. The CDR3 bases are TGTGCCAGTAGTATAGGAACCACGGGACAGGGAGTGTACGAGCAGTACTTC.

The chain recombines TRBV29-1 with TRBJ2-7; 8 nucleotides agree with TRBD2. Per germline, CDR1 SQVTM and CDR2 ANQGSEA. The CDR3 sequence is 12 residues long. This CDR3 reads CSVPGGPYEQYF. CDR3 sequence (DNA): TGCAGTGTTCCGGGAGGGCCCTACGAGCAGTACTTC.

Notes on this clonotype: Compared with germline, one end of the junction differs, possibly owing to a read error. This chain connects TRBV7-6 to TRBJ2-2, with D perhaps TRBD2 (5 bases). Germline V gives CDR1 SGHVS, CDR2 FNYEAQ. This CDR3 spans 13 amino acids. The CDR3 DNA follows: TGTGCCAGCAGCTTGCTGAACACCGGGGAGCTGTCTTGG. Amino acid sequence: CASSLLNTGELSW. The entire variable domain, with the rest obtained from reference TRBV7-6 and TRBJ2-2, is as follows: GAGVSQSPRYKVTKRGQDVALRCDPISGHVSLYWYRQALGQGPEFLTYFNYEAQQDKSGLPNDRFSAERPEGSISTLTIQRTEQRDSAMYRCASSLLNTGELSWGEGSRLTVL.

The chain employs TRBV2 and TRBJ2-5; D possibly corresponds to TRBD1 (6 bases). Germline CDR1 reads SNHLY; CDR2 reads FYNNEI. This CDR3 is 15 amino acids long. V lost 4 bases, J lost 1 base, and 13 bases lay in between. The DNA for the CDR3 is TGTGCCAGCAGTGCCCTACAGGGACCCCAAGAGACCCAGTACTTC. This sequence encodes CASSALQGPQETQYF.

On this clonotype itself: It is unclear where the CDR3 begins or ends on the DNA, so no DNA is shown, and the CDR3 is as TCRdb lists it. The CDR3 here is CASSYGNYGYTFGSGTQYF. V is TRBV19 and J is TRBJ2-5; the table's TRBD2 call for D was not verified on the DNA. A total of 19 residues make up the CDR3, ends included. CDR1 is LNHDA, CDR2 SQIVND, per germline (reference sequence).

This clonotype came up once. The junction differs from germline at one of its ends, possibly a read error. J is TRBJ1-1 and V is TRBV2; D not certain. This CDR3 spans 12 amino acids. In germline, CDR1 is SNHLY, CDR2 FYNNEI. DNA of the CDR3: TGTGCCAGCAGACTGACCTGGAGCGAAGCTTTATTT. Protein sequence: CASRLTWSEALF.

V usage is TRBV29-1 and J usage is TRBJ2-7; 7 bases are shared with TRBD1. The V gene's germline CDR1 is SQVTM and CDR2 ANQGSEA. The CDR3 runs to 11 residues. The junction had 9 bases not matched to a gene; V was cut back by 5 bases and J by 11 bases. The CDR3 protein is CSVRTGRREYF. CDR3 DNA sequence: TGCAGCGTTAGGACAGGCCGACGGGAGTACTTC.

This clonotype was observed a handful of times. V and J are TRBV29-1 and TRBJ1-5; D unclear. The CDR3 has 14 residues. Deletions cut 4 bases from V and 7 bases from J, with 17 bases between. The germline V gene has CDR1 SQVTM and CDR2 ANQGSEA. DNA for the CDR3: TGCAGCGTTGCCCGGGCGGGGTCAGGACAGCCCCAGCATTTT. Its translation: CSVARAGSGQPQHF.

The V call is TRBV7-3, the J call TRBJ2-7; maybe TRBD2 (5 bases). The end of the DNA aligns better with TRBJ2-1, so the J call may be wrong. The CDR3 runs to 13 residues. Germline values: CDR1 SGHTA, CDR2 FQGTGA. The CDR3 sequence: CASSSSPDNEQFF. In DNA form, the CDR3 reads TGTGCCAGCAGCTCTAGCCCCGACAATGAGCAGTTCTTC.

The rearrangement uses TRBV6-4 and TRBJ1-6; 8 bases match TRBD1. The ends lost 3 bases at V and 9 bases at J; junction bases unmatched: 10. The CDR3 spans 16 residues. Germline V gene sequence: CDR1 MRHNA, CDR2 SNTAGT. The CDR3 coding sequence is TGTGCCAGCAGTGATTCCGCAGGGGGCGCGGGTTCACCCCTCCACTTT. It encodes CASSDSAGGAGSPLHF.

V and J are TRBV7-9 and TRBJ2-1, with 9 bases matching TRBD1. The CDR3 spans 15 residues. V gave up 4 bases and J gave up 6 bases; unmatched junction bases: 7. Germline CDR1 is SEHNR and CDR2 is FQNEAQ (reference sequence). CDR3 in amino acids: CASSSPGQGFNEQFF. As DNA, the CDR3 is TGTGCCAGCAGCTCACCGGGACAGGGATTCAATGAGCAGTTCTTC. Together with reference TRBV7-9 and TRBJ2-1, the CDR3 gives the full variable domain: DTGVSQNPRHKITKRGQNVTFRCDPISEHNRLYWYRQTLGQGPEFLTYFQNEAQLEKSRLLSDRFSAERPKGSFSTLEIQRTEQGDSAMYLCASSSPGQGFNEQFFGPGTRLTVL.

The V gene is TRBV7-9, the J gene TRBJ1-1; unclear D gene. Deletions cut 5 bases from V and 4 bases from J, with 23 bases between. Germline-derived CDR1 and CDR2 are SEHNR and FQNEAQ (reference sequence). The CDR3 contains 17 residues. The DNA for the CDR3 is TGTGCCAGCAGCAAAGGACTAGCGGAGGTCCGGGGCACTGAAGCTTTCTTT. This sequence encodes CASSKGLAEVRGTEAFF.

The V call is TRBV11-2, the J call TRBJ1-2; D may be TRBD1 (6 bases). Between the trimmed V and J ends, which lost 4 bases and 8 bases, there was a span of 20 bases. Germline assignment: CDR1 SGHAT and CDR2 FQNNGV. This CDR3 has 15 amino acids. Here the CDR3 reads CASSSTPPTGRGYTF. CDR3 sequence (DNA): TGTGCCAGCAGCTCCACCCCGCCGACAGGTCGCGGCTACACCTTC.

This clonotype was seen at least ten times. The chain has TRBV10-1 and TRBJ2-2; D gene unclear. Per the germline V gene, CDR1 is WNHNN and CDR2 is SYGVQD (reference sequence). V was shortened by 7 bases and J by 4 bases, with 19 bases between the two germline ends. This CDR3 comprises 16 residues. DNA of the CDR3: TGCGCCAGCACCCTAGACGAAATCGACCTCACCGGGGAGCTGTTTTTT. It is translated as CASTLDEIDLTGELFF.

Of note for this clonotype: A much larger clone differs by one base, so this may be a read error. The chain uses TRBV6-6 and TRBJ2-5; D may match TRBD1 or TRBD2 (5 bases each). The CDR3 loop spans 12 amino acids. The germline gives CDR1 MNHNY, CDR2 SVGAGI (reference sequence). The CDR3 is CAISGNGGTQYF. Here the CDR3 DNA reads TGTGCCATCAGTGGCAATGGGGGGACCCAGTACTTC.

This chain connects TRBV11-2 to TRBJ2-5; D unclear. Looked up from germline, CDR1 is SGHAT and CDR2 is FQNNGV. The V end lost 5 bases, the J end lost 4 bases, and 11 bases lay between the germline ends. This CDR3 region has 13 residues. CDR3 protein: CASSPSVTETQYF. CDR3 coding DNA: TGTGCCAGCAGCCCCTCGGTCACAGAGACCCAGTACTTC.

The V call is TRBV10-3, the J call TRBJ1-3; possible D gene TRBD1, 5 bases. The CDR3 sequence is 14 residues long. Deletions cut 3 bases from V and 4 bases from J, with 10 bases between. Germline V gives CDR1 ENHRY, CDR2 SYGVKD. Here the CDR3 DNA reads TGTGCCATCAGTGAAGGAGGGGCCGGAAACACCATATATTTT. Translating it yields CAISEGGAGNTIYF.

As to this clonotype: A read error may account for a junction end that differs from germline. The chain employs TRBV10-3 and TRBJ1-2; TRBD1 matches at 8 bases. This CDR3 contains 17 residues. Germline CDR1 ENHRY, CDR2 SYGVKD. The CDR3 coding sequence is TGTGCCACCAGTGACCCCGCCCGACAGGGGCTACAAGATGGCTACACCTTC. Amino acids: CATSDPARQGLQDGYTF.

Many counts were recorded for this clonotype. V usage is TRBV7-6 and J usage is TRBJ2-2; maybe TRBD1 (5 bases). The CDR3 spans 15 residues. The V gene's germline CDR1 is SGHVS and CDR2 FNYEAQ. V gave up 1 base and J gave up 3 bases, with 9 bases separating them. The CDR3, as DNA: TGTGCCAGCAGCTTAGGGGTAGGGGACACCGGGGAGCTGTTTTTT. Translated, it gives CASSLGVGDTGELFF.